Shown below are 9 T cell receptor beta chains from a single sample sequenced in a study of regulatory T cells in long-lasting Graves disease. The time point is: newly diagnosed GD, antithyroid drugs for less than 3 months. With RNA extracted from PBMCs as input, the TCR library was made. According to the study, TCR beta libraries were built with iRepertoire HTBI primers and CDR3-region Arm-PCR. TCRdb reprocessed the multiplex PCR reads with MiXCR, giving one entry per CDR3 protein. The repertoire holds 530,000 or so distinct CDR3 sequences, roughly 16% seen once, with about 11% in the top ten. These sequences were also reported in another study, on T cells in Graves' hyperthyroidism and ophthalmopathy.

This specimen consisted of peripheral blood mononuclear cells (PBMCs), obtained at new diagnosis, from a patient treated with antithyroid drugs. Receptors originate from a man between 18 and 29 years old with Graves disease.

A note on this clonotype: Being one base from a much bigger clone, this may be a read error. The rearrangement links TRBV24-1 to TRBJ2-1; D not certain. The CDR3 is 16 residues long. In germline, CDR1 is KGHDR, CDR2 SFDVKD. V lost 4 bases, J lost 4 bases, and 16 bases lay in between. For the CDR3, the DNA is TGTGCCACCAGTGACCGAATGTCTGAAGTATACAATGAGCAGTTCTTC. This codes for CATSDRMSEVYNEQFF.

This clonotype has only a few counts. This chain connects TRBV5-4 to TRBJ1-2; 7 positions agree with TRBD1. The V gene's germline CDR1 is SGHNT and CDR2 YYREEE (reference sequence). CDR3 length: 13 residues. The J segment lost 5 bases and the V segment lost 3 bases, leaving 4 bases of the junction unmatched. This chain's CDR3 is CASSSRGSYGYTF. CDR3 sequence (DNA): TGTGCCAGCAGCTCCAGGGGGTCATATGGCTACACCTTC.

The sample holds a few counts of this clonotype. The chain links TRBV28 to TRBJ1-5; D remains ambiguous. The V end lost 3 bases, the J end lost 5 bases, and 8 bases lay between the germline ends. The CDR3 extends over 13 amino acids. Germline V CDR1 and CDR2: MDHEN, SYDVKM. The CDR3 is CASSFTDDQPQHF. CDR3 nucleotide sequence: TGTGCCAGCAGTTTCACAGATGATCAGCCCCAGCATTTT.

This clonotype was recorded many times. This chain uses TRBV27 with TRBJ1-2, with 12 bases that match TRBD1. The junction had 2 bases not matched to a gene; V was cut back by 8 bases and J by 7 bases. The CDR3 totals 12 residues. Germline V gene sequence: CDR1 MNHEY, CDR2 SMNVEV (reference sequence). The CDR3 here is CASGTGGFGYTF. The CDR3 DNA is TGTGCCAGCGGGACAGGGGGCTTTGGCTACACCTTC.

This clonotype was seen a few times. The chain has TRBV15 and TRBJ1-3, with D tentatively TRBD1 (6 bases). Trimming took 5 bases from V and 2 from J, leaving 16 bases between them. CDR3 length equals 16 residues. Germline V CDR1 and CDR2: LNHNV, YYDKDF (reference sequence). In DNA form, the CDR3 reads TGTGCCACCAGCGCAAGCAGGGGAGCGGCTGGAAACACCATATATTTT. It yields the protein CATSASRGAAGNTIYF.

Turning to this clonotype: As the CDR3 is not closed by the conserved phenylalanine or tryptophan, this likely results from a read error. This chain joins TRBV7-3 and TRBJ2-7; no clear D. This CDR3 region has 13 residues. Germline CDR1 SGHTA, CDR2 FQGTGA. V shed 2 bases and J shed 5 bases, with 10 bases lying between them. CDR3 bases: TGTGCCAGCAGCTTAGGTCATGGGGACGAGCAGTACCTC. Protein: CASSLGHGDEQYL.

This clonotype appeared many times. The chain combines TRBV11-2 with TRBJ1-6, with D possibly being TRBD1 (6 bases). The ends were cut back, 0 bases at V and 3 bases at J, with 6 bases in the middle. Germline V gene data show CDR1 as SGHAT and CDR2 as FQNNGV. CDR3 length: 15 amino acids. The CDR3 coding sequence is TGTGCCAGCAGCTTAGAACAGGGCTATAATTCACCCCTCCACTTT. This translates into CASSLEQGYNSPLHF.

J is TRBJ2-2 and V is TRBV10-3; 7 bases match TRBD1. Germline V gives CDR1 ENHRY, CDR2 SYGVKD. V dropped 6 bases and J dropped 1; count of bases not matched to a gene: 2. The CDR3 length is 14 residues. The CDR3 DNA follows: TGTGCCATCAGAGGGACAGAGAACACCGGGGAGCTGTTTTTT. As protein: CAIRGTENTGELFF.

The gene calls are TRBV2 and TRBJ2-2, with 7 positions matching TRBD1. Germline trimming cut 8 bases from V and 7 bases from J; bases unmatched to any gene: 7. The germline V gene has CDR1 SNHLY and CDR2 FYNNEI. The CDR3 runs 13 residues. DNA for the CDR3: TGTGCCAGCCGTACAGGGGATGACGGGGAGCTGTTTTTT. Translation gives CASRTGDDGELFF.